The 7 T cell receptor beta chains below all came from one sample that was sequenced in a study of blood T cells in healthy people across ages. A second PCR, run for about 7 to 12 cycles, used a sample-barcoded 5' primer plus a J-beta primer mix. In TCRdb, the 5' RACE reads were re-called with MiXCR into one record per CDR3 protein. The top ten clones hold about 22% of a sample with nearly 1 million distinct CDR3 sequences, roughly 51% of them seen once. The sequenced sample consisted of blood. All receptors come from an older woman in good health.

The rearrangement joins TRBV30 to TRBJ2-1; 9 bases map to TRBD2. Germline V CDR1 and CDR2: GTSNPN, SVGIG (reference sequence). The length of the CDR3 is 15 residues. V lost 4 bases, J lost 2 bases, and 6 bases stayed unmatched. The CDR3, as DNA: TGTGCCTGGAAGATTCGACTAGCGGCCTACAATGAGCAGTTCTTC. It is translated as CAWKIRLAAYNEQFF.

This clonotype came up a few times. The rearrangement links TRBV6-5 to TRBJ1-2; unclear D gene. The length of the CDR3 is 15 residues. Germline CDR1 and CDR2: MNHEY and SVGAGI. V dropped 2 bases and J dropped 2 bases, with 12 bases sitting between them. This chain's CDR3 is CASSYDPRANYGYTF. In DNA form, the CDR3 reads TGTGCCAGCAGTTACGACCCCCGGGCGAACTATGGCTACACCTTC.

This chain connects TRBV5-1 to TRBJ2-2; D is perhaps TRBD2 (6 bases). The CDR3 is 16 residues long. Per the germline V gene, CDR1 is SGHRS and CDR2 is YFSETQ. Deletions cut 0 bases from V and 3 bases from J, with 12 bases between. CDR3 DNA sequence: TGCGCCAGCAGCTTGGCCGGGGGTGGCGACACCGGGGAGCTGTTTTTT. Encoded protein: CASSLAGGGDTGELFF.

J is TRBJ1-1 and V is TRBV14; maybe TRBD1 (6 bases). Trimming pared 2 bases from V and 5 bases from J, leaving 15 bases between. In germline, CDR1 is SGHDN, CDR2 FVKESK. This CDR3 has 15 amino acids. The CDR3 coding sequence is TGTGCCAGCAGCCAACGTCGAGGGGGAGGGACTGAAGCTTTCTTT. This sequence encodes CASSQRRGGGTEAFF.

This clonotype occurred a few times. The chain employs TRBV27 and TRBJ1-2, with 10 nucleotides matching TRBD1. CDR1 is MNHEY, CDR2 SMNVEV, per germline (reference sequence). V trimming: 4 bases; J trimming: 7 bases; junction bases outside the gene matches: 12. This CDR3 is built from 16 residues. CDR3 bases: TGTGCCAGCAGTTCGAGACAGGGGGCGACTAGCGGTGGCTACACCTTC. Residues: CASSSRQGATSGGYTF.

The chain carries TRBV7-9 and TRBJ2-3; D gene ambiguous. The CDR3 is 14 residues long. Per germline, CDR1 SEHNR and CDR2 FQNEAQ (reference sequence). Trimming shortened V by 5 bases and J by 6 bases, and 15 bases separated the two germline ends. The CDR3 DNA is TGTGCCAGCAGCCCCCAACGTGCCATCGATACGCAGTATTTT. This sequence encodes CASSPQRAIDTQYF.

This clonotype was counted between two and nine times. The chain recombines TRBV27 with TRBJ1-6; D uncertain. Germline V gene data show CDR1 as MNHEY and CDR2 as SMNVEV (reference sequence). This CDR3 spans 14 amino acids. The V gene lost 3 bases and the J gene lost 10 bases, with 13 bases spanning the gap. The CDR3 DNA reads TGTGCCAGCAGTTTCGACCGGGGTCAGTCACCCCTCCACTTT. The encoded protein is CASSFDRGQSPLHF.